This TCR beta chain came from a study of T cell repertoires in cytomegalovirus infection. Via MiXCR, TCRdb re-called the reads, giving one row per CDR3 protein. Here the sample spans hundreds of thousands of distinct CDR3 sequences, around a third being singletons. This clonotype was observed a handful of times. Antigen unknown. The TCR sequence derives from a human donor in good health (CMV status not recorded). Some clones in this sample may be carry-over from other donors' samples. The sequencing used cultured PBMCs, collected from culture after CMV antigen stimulation.

The CDR3 nucleotides are TGTGCCAGCAGCCAAGAAAAGGGGATCCGGGGCTACAATGAGCAGTTCTTC. It specifies CASSQEKGIRGYNEQFF. The rearrangement joins TRBV14 to TRBJ2-1; either TRBD1 or TRBD2 may supply D (5 bases each). Trimming removed 0 bases from V and 3 bases from J, with 15 bases in between. The CDR3 has 17 residues. Germline lookup yields CDR1 SGHDN and CDR2 FVKESK.